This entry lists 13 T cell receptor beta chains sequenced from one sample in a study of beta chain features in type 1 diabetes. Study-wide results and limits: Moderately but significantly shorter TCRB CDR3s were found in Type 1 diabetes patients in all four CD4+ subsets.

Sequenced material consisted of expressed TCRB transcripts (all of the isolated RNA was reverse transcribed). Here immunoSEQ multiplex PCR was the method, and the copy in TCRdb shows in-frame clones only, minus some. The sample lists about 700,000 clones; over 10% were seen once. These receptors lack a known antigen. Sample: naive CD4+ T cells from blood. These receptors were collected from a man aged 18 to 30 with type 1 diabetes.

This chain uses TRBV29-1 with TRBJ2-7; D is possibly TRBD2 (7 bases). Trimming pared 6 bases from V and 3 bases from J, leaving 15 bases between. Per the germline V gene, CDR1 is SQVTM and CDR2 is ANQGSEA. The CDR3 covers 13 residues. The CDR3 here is CSVRTAGYYEQYF. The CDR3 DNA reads TGCAGCGTGCGGACAGCGGGGTACTACGAGCAGTACTTC.

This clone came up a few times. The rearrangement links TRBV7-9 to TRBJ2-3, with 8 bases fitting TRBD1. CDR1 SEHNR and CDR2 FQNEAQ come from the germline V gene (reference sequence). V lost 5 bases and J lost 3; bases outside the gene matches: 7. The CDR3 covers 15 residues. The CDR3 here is CASSARDRSTDTQYF. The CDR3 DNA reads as TGTGCCAGCAGCGCCCGGGACAGGTCAACAGATACGCAGTATTTT.

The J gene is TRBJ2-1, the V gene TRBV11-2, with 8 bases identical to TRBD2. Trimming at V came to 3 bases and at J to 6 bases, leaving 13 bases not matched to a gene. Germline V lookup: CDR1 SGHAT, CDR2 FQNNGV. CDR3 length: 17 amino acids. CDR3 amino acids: CASSLFAGGAKRNEQFF. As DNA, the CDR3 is TGTGCCAGCAGCTTGTTTGCCGGGGGGGCTAAGCGCAATGAGCAGTTCTTC.

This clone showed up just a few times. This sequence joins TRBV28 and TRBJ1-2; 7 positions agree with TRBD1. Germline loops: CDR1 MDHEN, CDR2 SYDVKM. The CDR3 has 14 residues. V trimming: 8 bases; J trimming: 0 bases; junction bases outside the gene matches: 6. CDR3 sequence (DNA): TGTGCCAGCCGGGACAGCCAGACTAACTATGGCTACACCTTC. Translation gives CASRDSQTNYGYTF.

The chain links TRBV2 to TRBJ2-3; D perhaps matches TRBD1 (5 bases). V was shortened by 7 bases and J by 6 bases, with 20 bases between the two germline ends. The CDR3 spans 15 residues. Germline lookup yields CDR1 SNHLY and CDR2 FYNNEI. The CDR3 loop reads CASTKGSWGLDTQYF. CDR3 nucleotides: TGTGCCAGCACCAAGGGAAGTTGGGGCCTTGATACGCAGTATTTT.

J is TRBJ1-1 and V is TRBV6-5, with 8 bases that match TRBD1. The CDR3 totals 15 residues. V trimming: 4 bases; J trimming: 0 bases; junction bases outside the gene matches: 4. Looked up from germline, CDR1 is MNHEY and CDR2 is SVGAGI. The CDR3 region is CASSSTGALNTEAFF. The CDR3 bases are TGTGCCAGCAGTTCGACAGGGGCGCTGAACACTGAAGCTTTCTTT.

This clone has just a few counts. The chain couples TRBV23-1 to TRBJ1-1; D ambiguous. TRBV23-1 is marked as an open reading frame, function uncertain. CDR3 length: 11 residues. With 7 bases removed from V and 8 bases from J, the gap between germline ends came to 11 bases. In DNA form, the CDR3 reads TGCGCCAGCACCAAAAATCCAGAAGCTTTCTTT. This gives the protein CASTKNPEAFF.

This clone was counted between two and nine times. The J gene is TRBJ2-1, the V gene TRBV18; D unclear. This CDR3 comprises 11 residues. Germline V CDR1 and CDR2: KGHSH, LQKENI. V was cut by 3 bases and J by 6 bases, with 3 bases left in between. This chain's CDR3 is CASSPGNEQFF. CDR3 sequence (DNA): TGTGCCAGCTCACCCGGCAATGAGCAGTTCTTC. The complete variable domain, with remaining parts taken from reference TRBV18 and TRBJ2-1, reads NAGVMQNPRHLVRRRGQEARLRCSPMKGHSHVYWYRQLPEEGLKFMVYLQKENIIDESGMPKERFSAEFPKEGPSILRIQQVVRGDSAAYFCASSPGNEQFFGPGTRLTVL.

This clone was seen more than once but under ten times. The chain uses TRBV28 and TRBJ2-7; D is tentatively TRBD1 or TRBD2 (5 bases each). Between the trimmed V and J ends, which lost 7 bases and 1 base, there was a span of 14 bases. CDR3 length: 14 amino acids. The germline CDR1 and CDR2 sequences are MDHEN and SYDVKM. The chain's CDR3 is CASTPGAASYEQYF. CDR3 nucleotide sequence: TGTGCCAGCACCCCCGGGGCGGCTTCCTACGAGCAGTACTTC.

CDR3 DNA sequence: TGTGCCAGCAGCTTAAGTCCGGGAAATCAGCCCCAGCATTTT. As protein: CASSLSPGNQPQHF. The genes are TRBV7-2 and TRBJ1-5; D is unresolved. Germline CDR1 SGHTA, CDR2 FQGNSA. With 2 bases removed from V and 4 bases from J, the gap between germline ends came to 9 bases. The CDR3 is made up of 14 amino acids.

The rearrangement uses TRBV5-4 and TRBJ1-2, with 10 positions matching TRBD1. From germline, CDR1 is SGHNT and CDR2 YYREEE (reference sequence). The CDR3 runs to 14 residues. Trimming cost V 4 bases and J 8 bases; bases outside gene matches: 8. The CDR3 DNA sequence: TGTGCCAGCAGCACCGGGGACAGGGGATTCGGCTACACCTTC. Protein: CASSTGDRGFGYTF.

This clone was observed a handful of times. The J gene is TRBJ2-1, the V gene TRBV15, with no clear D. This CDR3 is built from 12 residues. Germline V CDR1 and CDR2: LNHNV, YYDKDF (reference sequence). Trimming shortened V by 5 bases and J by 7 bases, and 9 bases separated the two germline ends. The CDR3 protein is CATSRVLNEQFF. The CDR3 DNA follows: TGTGCCACCAGCCGGGTCCTGAATGAGCAGTTCTTC.

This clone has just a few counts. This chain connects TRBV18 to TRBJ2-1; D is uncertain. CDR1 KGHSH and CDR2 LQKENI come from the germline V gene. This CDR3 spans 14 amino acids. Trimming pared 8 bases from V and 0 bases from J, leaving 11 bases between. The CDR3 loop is CASANGNSYNEQFF. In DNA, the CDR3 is TGTGCCAGCGCCAACGGCAACTCCTACAATGAGCAGTTCTTC.